This T cell receptor beta chain was sequenced for a study of cytomegalovirus exposure and HLA in healthy donors. Whole-study findings and limits: The TCR clusters that emerged in the first cohort tended, a later analysis found, to co-occur in the 120 or so validation repertoires. Accounts indicate the classifier identified cytomegalovirus status with strong specificity and sensitivity. Among TCR beta chains, those listed as cytomegalovirus-associated numbered about 160.

Looked up from germline, CDR1 is SEHNR and CDR2 is FQNEAQ (reference sequence). The CDR3 runs to 16 residues. Trimming pared 0 bases from V and 2 bases from J, leaving 10 bases between. As concerns this clone: Its antigen is not identified.

The data were produced by immunoSEQ multiplex PCR, yet TCRdb's version contains in-frame clones alone and is incomplete. Here the sample spans 110,000 or so clones, 95% being singletons. The donors were members of the validation cohort, which comprised 120 subjects and was separate from the first cohort of about 700 subjects. The receptor's source is a woman between 18 and 30 years old in good health and CMV-seronegative. The chain carries TRBV7-9 and TRBJ1-4; D ambiguous. Sequencing input: PBMCs. DNA of the CDR3: TGTGCCAGCAGCTTAGCTGGGCCGGCGACTAATGAAAAACTGTTTTTT. Amino acids: CASSLAGPATNEKLFF.